This TCR beta chain was identified in a study of neurological immune-mediated disorders. Study-level findings and limits: HTLV-1-associated myelopathy had the most TCR clonal expansion, while multiple sclerosis had the least, a level that fell below healthy controls.

Time point of the sample: longitudinal time-point 3. Unsorted libraries were generated from 2 million PBMCs. These cells had been stored in RNAlater at -80 C. By 5'RACE with 10-nucleotide random UMIs, the cDNA was made. TCRdb used MiXCR to reprocess the 5' RACE reads, holding one entry per CDR3 protein. The profile shows about 45,000 distinct CDR3 sequences, approximately 13% of them singletons. This clonotype was seen many times. Its antigen is as yet unknown. Germline V CDR1 and CDR2: SQVTM, ANQGSEA. V lost 4 bases and J lost 0, with 19 bases in between. The CDR3 sequence is 17 residues long. The gene calls are TRBV29-1 and TRBJ1-3, with a tentative D call TRBD1 (5 bases). Sequencing was performed on PBMCs. The receptor was isolated from a man younger than 40 in good health. CDR3 sequence reads: CSVVGGRSFGSGNTIYF. CDR3 sequence (DNA): TGCAGCGTTGTGGGGGGAAGGAGTTTCGGCTCTGGAAACACCATATATTTT.